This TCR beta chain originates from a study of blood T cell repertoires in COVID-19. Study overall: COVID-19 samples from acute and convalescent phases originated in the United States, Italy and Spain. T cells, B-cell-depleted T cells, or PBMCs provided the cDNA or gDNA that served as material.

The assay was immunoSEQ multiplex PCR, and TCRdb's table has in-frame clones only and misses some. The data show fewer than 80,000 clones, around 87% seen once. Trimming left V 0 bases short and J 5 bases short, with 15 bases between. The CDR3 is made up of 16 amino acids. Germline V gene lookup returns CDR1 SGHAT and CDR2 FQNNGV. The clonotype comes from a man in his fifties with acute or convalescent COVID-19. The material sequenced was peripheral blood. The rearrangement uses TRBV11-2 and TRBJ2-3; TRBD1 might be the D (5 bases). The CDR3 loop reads CASSLDHTQGLDTQYF. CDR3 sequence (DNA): TGTGCCAGCAGCTTAGATCATACTCAGGGCCTAGATACGCAGTATTTT.